Detailed here is one T cell receptor (beta chain). The repertoire was sequenced with immunoSEQ multiplex PCR; TCRdb's copy has only in-frame clones and lacks some. The sample carries about 32,000 clones, more than 85% recorded once. The length of the CDR3 is 14 residues. Germline CDR1 LNHDA, CDR2 SQIVND (reference sequence). V lost 5 bases and J 8 bases, leaving 18 bases between the germline ends. The record originates from a study of PD-1 blockade in classical Hodgkin lymphoma. Study details: Nivolumab dosed at 3 mg/kg went to patients intravenously every 2 weeks.

Noted time point: cycle 4 day 1 (C4D1), after more than five weeks of nivolumab. No patient escaped relapse after autologous stem cell transplantation, and brentuximab vedotin exposure varied. CD4+ T cells were purified from thawed PBMCs by negative selection. Best responses fell into complete response, partial response or progressive disease. This sequence joins TRBV19 and TRBJ1-2; TRBD1 is a possible D gene (6 bases). The receptor was derived from a human donor with classical Hodgkin lymphoma. This sample comprised CD4+ T cells from blood, obtained before the fourth cycle of nivolumab. This chain's CDR3 is CASSVQQGPRGYTF. The CDR3, as DNA: TGTGCCAGTAGTGTACAACAGGGTCCGCGCGGCTACACCTTC.